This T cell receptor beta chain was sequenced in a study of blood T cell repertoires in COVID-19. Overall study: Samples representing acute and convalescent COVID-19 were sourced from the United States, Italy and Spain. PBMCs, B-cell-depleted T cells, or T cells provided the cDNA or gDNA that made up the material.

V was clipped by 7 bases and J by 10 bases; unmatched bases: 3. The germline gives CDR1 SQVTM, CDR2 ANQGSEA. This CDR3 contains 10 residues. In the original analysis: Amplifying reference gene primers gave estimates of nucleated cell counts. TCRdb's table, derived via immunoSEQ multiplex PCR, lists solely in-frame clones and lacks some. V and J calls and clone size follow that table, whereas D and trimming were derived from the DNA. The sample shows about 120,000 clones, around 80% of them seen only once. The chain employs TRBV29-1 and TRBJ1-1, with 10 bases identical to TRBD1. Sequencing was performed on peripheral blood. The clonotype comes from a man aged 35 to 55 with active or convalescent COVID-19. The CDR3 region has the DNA TGCAGCGGAGACAGGGGGCGAGCTTTCTTT. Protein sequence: CSGDRGRAFF.